This TCR beta chain was identified during a study of T cell clonality in common variable immunodeficiency. General study findings and limits: In common variable immunodeficiency, TCR beta chains reportedly carried fewer deletions and N-nucleotide insertions. CVID subjects showed higher TCRbeta clonality than healthy controls.

CDR1 GTSNPN and CDR2 SVGIG come from the germline V gene (reference sequence). This CDR3 comprises 15 residues. V lost 2 bases, J lost 5 bases, and 11 bases stayed unmatched. CVID meant reduced serum IgG, IgA and/or IgM plus specific antibody deficiency. Blood samples were heparinized, about 5 to 9 ml per donor. Control and CVID samples contributed equal amounts of genomic DNA. Sequencing was performed with immunoSEQ multiplex PCR; in TCRdb, only in-frame clones are kept and a portion is missing. Captured here are some 16,000 clones, none seen once; the top ten comprise 13% to 15%. This clone was picked up many times. Its antigen is unknown. The CDR3 extends 3 residues past the end of the read, so its final part is completed from the germline J gene.

This sequence originates from a human donor with common variable immunodeficiency. Source material: peripheral blood mononuclear cells. The rearrangement links TRBV30 to TRBJ2-5; 7 bases match TRBD2. CDR3 DNA, as far as it was read: TGTGCCTGGAGTTCTTTCGGGGGGTATGGGGAGACC. This encodes CAWSSFGGYGET. The complete CDR3 protein is CAWSSFGGYGETQYF.